The clone carrying this T cell receptor beta chain was seen a single time. The data were produced by immunoSEQ multiplex PCR, yet TCRdb's version contains in-frame clones alone and is incomplete. The sample yields tens of thousands of clones, 70% to 80% seen once. This sample was taken from a study of memory CD4+ T cells and cytomegalovirus serostatus. Single viable CD3+CD4+CD8-CD45RO+ cells were sorted as the memory CD4+ T cells. CDR3 size: 15 residues. Looked up from germline, CDR1 is SGHRS and CDR2 is YFSETQ. V lost 5 bases and J lost 0, with 15 bases in between. The sequencing input was memory CD4+ T cells from blood. The sequence derives from an adult in good health and CMV-seronegative. The chain recombines TRBV5-1 with TRBJ2-7; possibly TRBD2 for D (6 bases). The CDR3 sequence: CASSWTTTSSYEQYF. In DNA, the CDR3 is TGCGCCAGCAGTTGGACTACCACGAGCTCCTACGAGCAGTACTTC.